This TCR beta chain originates from a study of a mutant IDH1 vaccine in newly diagnosed glioma. The protocol was immunoSEQ multiplex PCR, while the TCRdb copy is restricted to in-frame clones and leaves out a portion. The sample has 45,000 to 60,000 clones; more than 75% are singletons. This clone showed up just once. Its antigen is as yet unknown. Time point denoted: week 35, safety follow-up. The content of each vaccine dose was 300 ug of mutant IDH1 20-mer peptide, and topical imiquimod accompanied it. Germline-derived CDR1 and CDR2 are LGHNA and YNFKEQ. This CDR3 has 15 amino acids. With V trimmed by 4 bases and J by 1 base, 3 bases remained unmatched.

This TCR derives from a woman between 35 and 50 years old with glioma. The chain links TRBV4-2 to TRBJ2-2, with 7 bases matching TRBD2. The sequenced sample was PBMCs, obtained from a glioma patient whose treatment included an IDH1 peptide vaccine. CDR3: CASSPGTMNTGELFF. CDR3 bases: TGTGCCAGCAGCCCCGGGACTATGAACACCGGGGAGCTGTTTTTT.